This T cell receptor (beta chain) was captured in a study of glioma-infiltrating T cells after dendritic cell vaccination. As for the study in general: Autologous tumor lysate was loaded overnight onto monocyte-derived dendritic cells grown 6 to 7 days with IL-4 and GM-CSF. Patients received three intradermal dendritic cell vaccine injections at biweekly intervals.

This CDR3 has 15 residues. Germline lookup yields CDR1 SGHAT and CDR2 FQNNGV. Trimming removed 5 bases from V and 1 base from J; junction bases left unmatched: 6. Selection required adequate fresh-frozen tumor tissue plus more than two years' survival data. Up to about 2 ug genomic DNA was used for TCRB CDR3 amplification. The table came from immunoSEQ multiplex PCR; TCRdb's copy has only in-frame clones and leaves some out. The sample lists about 87,000 clones, roughly 89% occurring once. The chain couples TRBV11-2 to TRBJ2-5; TRBD2 agrees at 8 bases. Sample: blood, taken before dendritic cell vaccination. The sequence was obtained from a human donor with glioblastoma. This CDR3 reads CASSVQRGPQETQYF. In DNA, the CDR3 is TGTGCCAGCAGCGTTCAGCGGGGGCCCCAAGAGACCCAGTACTTC.